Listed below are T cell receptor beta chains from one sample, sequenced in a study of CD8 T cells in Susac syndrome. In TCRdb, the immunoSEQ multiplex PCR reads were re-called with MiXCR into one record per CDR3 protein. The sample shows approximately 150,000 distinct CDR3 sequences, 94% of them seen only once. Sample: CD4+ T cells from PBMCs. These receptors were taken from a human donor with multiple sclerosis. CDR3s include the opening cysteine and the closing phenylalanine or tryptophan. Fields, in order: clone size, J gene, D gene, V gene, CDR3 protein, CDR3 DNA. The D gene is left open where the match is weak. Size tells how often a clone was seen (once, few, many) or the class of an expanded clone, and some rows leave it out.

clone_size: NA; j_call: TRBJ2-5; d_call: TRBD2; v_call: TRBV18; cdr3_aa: CASSPPSGRGETQYF; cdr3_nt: TGTGCCAGCTCACCACCTAGCGGGAGAGGAGAGACCCAGTACTTC
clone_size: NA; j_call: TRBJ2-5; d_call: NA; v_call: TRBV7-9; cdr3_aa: CASSIWTVYQETQYF; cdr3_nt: TGTGCCAGCAGTATATGGACCGTATACCAAGAGACCCAGTACTTC
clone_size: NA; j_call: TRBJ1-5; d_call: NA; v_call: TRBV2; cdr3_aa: CASKLGGLPQHF; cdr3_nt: TGTGCCAGCAAACTGGGGGGGCTGCCCCAGCATTTT
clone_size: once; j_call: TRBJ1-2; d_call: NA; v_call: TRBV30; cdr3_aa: CAWSKESRGGYTF; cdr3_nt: TGTGCCTGGAGTAAGGAGAGTAGGGGTGGCTACACCTTC
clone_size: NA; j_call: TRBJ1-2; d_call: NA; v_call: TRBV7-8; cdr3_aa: CASSLVRFPGPSGGYTF; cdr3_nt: TGTGCCAGCAGCTTAGTTCGCTTTCCGGGTCCTTCGGGGGGCTACACCTTC
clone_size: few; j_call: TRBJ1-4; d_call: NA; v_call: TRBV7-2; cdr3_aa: CASSLQGEKLFF; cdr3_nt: TGTGCCAGCAGCTTACAGGGTGAAAAACTGTTTTTT
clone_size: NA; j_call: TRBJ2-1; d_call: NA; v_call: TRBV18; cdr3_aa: CASSLNTARGVSQFF; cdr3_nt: TGTGCCAGCTCACTCAATACGGCCAGGGGGGTCTCCCAGTTCTTC
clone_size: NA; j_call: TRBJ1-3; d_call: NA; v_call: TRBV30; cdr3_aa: CAWSGSGNTIYF; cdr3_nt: TGTGCCTGGAGTGGCTCTGGAAACACCATATATTTT
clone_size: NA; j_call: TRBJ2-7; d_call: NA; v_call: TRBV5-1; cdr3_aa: CASSGADRGEQYF; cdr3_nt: TGCGCCAGCAGCGGTGCGGACCGAGGGGAGCAGTACTTC
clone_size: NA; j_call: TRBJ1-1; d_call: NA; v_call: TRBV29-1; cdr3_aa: CSVTGIMNTEAFF; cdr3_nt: TGCAGCGTTACAGGGATAATGAACACTGAAGCTTTCTTT
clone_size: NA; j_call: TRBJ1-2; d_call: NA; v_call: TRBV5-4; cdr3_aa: CASSLQALNGGYTF; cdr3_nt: TGTGCCAGCAGCTTGCAGGCCCTTAATGGTGGCTACACCTTC
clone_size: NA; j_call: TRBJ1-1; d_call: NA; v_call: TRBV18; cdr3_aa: CASSHGAPFEAFF; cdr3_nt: TGTGCCAGCTCACACGGGGCTCCATTTGAAGCTTTCTTT
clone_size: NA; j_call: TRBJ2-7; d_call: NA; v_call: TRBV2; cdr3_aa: CASSFYEQYF; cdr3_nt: TGTGCCAGCAGTTTCTACGAGCAGTACTTC
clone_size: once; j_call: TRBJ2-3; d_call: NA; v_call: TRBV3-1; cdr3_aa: CASSPMQATDTQYF; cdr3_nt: TGTGCCAGCAGCCCAATGCAGGCCACAGATACGCAGTATTTT
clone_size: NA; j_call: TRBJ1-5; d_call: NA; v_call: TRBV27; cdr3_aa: CASSLSRGSQPQHF; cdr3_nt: TGTGCCAGCAGTCTGTCTAGGGGGAGTCAGCCCCAGCATTTT
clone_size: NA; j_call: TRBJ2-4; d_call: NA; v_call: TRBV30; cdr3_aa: CAWSVRGLIQYF; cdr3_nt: TGTGCCTGGAGTGTACGGGGGCTAATTCAGTACTTC
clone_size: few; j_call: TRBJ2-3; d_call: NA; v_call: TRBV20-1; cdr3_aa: CSARASRREGHTQYF; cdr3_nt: TGCAGTGCTAGAGCCTCCCGCAGGGAAGGTCATACGCAGTATTTT
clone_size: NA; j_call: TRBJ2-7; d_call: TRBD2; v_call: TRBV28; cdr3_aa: CASSSPSGRGEQYF; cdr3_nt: TGTGCCAGCAGTTCCCCTAGCGGACGGGGGGAGCAGTACTTC
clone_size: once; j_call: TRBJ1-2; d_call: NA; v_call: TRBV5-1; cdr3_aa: CASSSSFGGPNRGYTF; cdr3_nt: TGCGCCAGCAGCTCTTCCTTTGGAGGGCCCAATCGGGGCTACACCTTC
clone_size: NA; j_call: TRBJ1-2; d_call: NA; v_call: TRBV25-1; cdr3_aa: CASSEFGGNYGYTF; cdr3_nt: TGTGCCAGCAGTGAATTCGGGGGAAACTATGGCTACACCTTC
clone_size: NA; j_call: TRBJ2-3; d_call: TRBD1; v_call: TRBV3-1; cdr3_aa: CASSQVRTGSDTQYF; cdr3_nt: TGTGCCAGCAGCCAAGTCAGGACAGGGTCAGATACGCAGTATTTT
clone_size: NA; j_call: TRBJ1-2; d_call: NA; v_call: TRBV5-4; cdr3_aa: CASSSHPGPAGYTF; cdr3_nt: TGTGCCAGCAGCTCTCACCCTGGACCAGCTGGCTACACCTTC
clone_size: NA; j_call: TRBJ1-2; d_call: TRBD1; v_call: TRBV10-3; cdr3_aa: CAISSGQETPANYGYTF; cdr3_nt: TGTGCCATCAGTTCCGGACAGGAGACGCCTGCTAACTATGGCTACACCTTC
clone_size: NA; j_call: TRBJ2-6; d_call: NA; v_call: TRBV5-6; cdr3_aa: CASSLVVNSGANVLTF; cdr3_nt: TGTGCCAGCAGCTTGGTAGTGAACTCTGGGGCCAACGTCCTGACTTTC
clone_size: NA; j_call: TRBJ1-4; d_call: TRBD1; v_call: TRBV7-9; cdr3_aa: CASSPHPRTGPKNEKLFF; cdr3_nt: TGTGCCAGCAGCCCGCATCCCCGGACAGGGCCGAAGAATGAAAAACTGTTTTTT
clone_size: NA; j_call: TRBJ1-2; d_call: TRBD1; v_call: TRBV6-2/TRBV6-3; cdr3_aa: CASSDRGTYGYTF; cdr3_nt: TGTGCCAGCTCGGACAGGGGGACCTATGGCTACACCTTC
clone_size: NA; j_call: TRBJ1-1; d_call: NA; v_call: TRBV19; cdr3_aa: CASSPSLGRGTEAFF; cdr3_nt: TGTGCCAGTAGTCCTTCCTTGGGCAGGGGCACTGAAGCTTTCTTT
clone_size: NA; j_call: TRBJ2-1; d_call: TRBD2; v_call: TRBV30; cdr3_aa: CAWSLGGSLYNEQFF; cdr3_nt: TGTGCCTGGAGTCTGGGCGGGAGCCTTTACAATGAGCAGTTCTTC